These 18 T cell receptor beta chains share one sample of origin, sequenced in a study of Graves' ophthalmopathy and Graves' hyperthyroidism. Amplification of TCR beta CDR3 regions used RNA transcripts. RT-PCR with HTBI primers came first, then second-round multiplex PCR. From the multiplex PCR reads, TCRdb called clonotypes with MiXCR, one entry per CDR3 protein. The sample includes about 550,000 distinct CDR3 sequences, approximately 35% seen only once; the top ten take roughly 4.5%. The sample consisted of peripheral blood or thyroid tissue (not recorded which). The receptors were gathered from an adult man with Graves' hyperthyroidism.

This clonotype has a count of ten or more. V is TRBV19 and J is TRBJ1-5; 9 bases are shared with TRBD1. Trimming cost V 6 bases and J 2 bases; bases outside gene matches: 2. This CDR3 is built from 14 residues. Germline V gives CDR1 LNHDA, CDR2 SQIVND (reference sequence). The CDR3 spells CASRRTGGNQPQHF. The CDR3 DNA is TGTGCCAGTAGGAGGACAGGGGGCAATCAGCCCCAGCATTTT.

This clonotype occurred a few times. This chain connects TRBV18 to TRBJ1-2; D uncertain. Germline CDR1 reads KGHSH; CDR2 reads LQKENI. The CDR3 covers 13 residues. V lost 1 base and J lost 6, with 9 bases in between. CDR3 DNA sequence: TGTGCCAGCTCACCACTAGACATAGATGGCTACACCTTC. Its protein product is CASSPLDIDGYTF.

This clonotype was picked up many times. The chain combines TRBV7-9 with TRBJ2-2; 12 bases are a match to TRBD2. Germline CDR1 and CDR2: SEHNR and FQNEAQ (reference sequence). The CDR3 contains 15 residues. V lost 6 bases, J lost 5 bases, and 4 bases stayed unmatched. CDR3 in DNA: TGTGCCAGCAGACCTAGCGGGGGGGAAACCGGGGAGCTGTTTTTT. It translates to CASRPSGGETGELFF. The full variable domain, with the rest looked up from reference TRBV7-9 and TRBJ2-2, is DTGVSQNPRHKITKRGQNVTFRCDPISEHNRLYWYRQTLGQGPEFLTYFQNEAQLEKSRLLSDRFSAERPKGSFSTLEIQRTEQGDSAMYLCASRPSGGETGELFFGEGSRLTVL.

Remarks on this clonotype: One base away lies a much larger clone, so this may be a sequencing read error. The chain joins TRBV7-2 to TRBJ1-4; no reliable D call. V was pared by 6 bases and J by 7 bases, with 12 bases between. CDR3 length equals 13 residues. CDR1 is SGHTA and CDR2 is FQGNSA in the germline V gene. The CDR3 loop is CASRNSPGEKLFF. CDR3 nucleotide sequence: TGTGCCAGCAGAAACAGTCCTGGTGAAAAACTGTTTTTT.

The chain links TRBV11-2 to TRBJ1-1; 8 bases fit TRBD1. V lost 8 bases, J lost 3 bases, and 8 bases stayed unmatched. Germline loops: CDR1 SGHAT, CDR2 FQNNGV. CDR3 length equals 14 residues. The CDR3 here is CASGLTGVHTEAFF. The DNA of the CDR3 is TGTGCCAGCGGGTTGACAGGGGTTCACACTGAAGCTTTCTTT.

This clonotype was found many times. The chain has TRBV20-1 and TRBJ1-5; maybe TRBD1 (6 bases). The germline CDR1 and CDR2 sequences are DFQATT and SNEGSKA (reference sequence). The CDR3 is 13 residues long. V shed 6 bases and J shed 3 bases, with 12 bases lying between them. CDR3 residues: CSARAGANQPQHF. The CDR3 DNA follows: TGCAGTGCCAGGGCAGGGGCCAATCAGCCCCAGCATTTT.

As regards this clonotype: Just one base apart from a much larger clone, this may be a read error. This sequence joins TRBV5-6 and TRBJ1-1; D remains ambiguous. The CDR3 spans 14 residues. Germline V gene data show CDR1 as SGHDT and CDR2 as YYEEEE. CDR3 nucleotide sequence: TGTGCCAGCAGCTTGGTGGCGGAAACTCCAGAAGCTTCCTTT. The encoded protein is CASSLVAETPEASF.

To note about this clonotype: A much larger clone is a single base away; this may be a read error. The V call is TRBV12-3 or TRBV12-4, the J call TRBJ2-5, with D hard to call. V was pared by 8 bases and J by 4 bases, with 11 bases between. This CDR3 contains 12 residues. The CDR3 spells CASGQRRETQYF. CDR3 DNA: TGTGCCAGCGGCCAGAGGAGAGAGACCCAGTACTTC.

This clonotype was picked up many times. This chain links TRBV6-5 with TRBJ1-5; D is undetermined. Germline lookup yields CDR1 MNHEY and CDR2 SVGAGI. The CDR3 has 13 residues. With 4 bases removed from V and 4 bases from J, the gap between germline ends came to 8 bases. In DNA, the CDR3 is TGTGCCAGCAGTTTGTTTACTAATCAGCCCCAGCATTTT. Translating gives CASSLFTNQPQHF.

Ten or more counts support this clonotype. The genes are TRBV20-1 and TRBJ1-2, with D perhaps TRBD1 (6 bases). V was trimmed by 1 base and J by 9 bases, leaving 15 bases between them. CDR3 length: 13 residues. Germline-derived CDR1 and CDR2 are DFQATT and SNEGSKA (reference sequence). DNA of the CDR3: TGCAGTGCTAGAGCGAAACAACAGGGACGCTACACCTTC. It specifies CSARAKQQGRYTF.

This clonotype was counted many times. One end of the junction does not line up with germline, which may come from a read error. The chain uses TRBV10-2 and TRBJ2-5; unclear D gene. CDR1 is WSHSY, CDR2 SAAADI, per germline. The CDR3 has 11 residues. The CDR3 region has the DNA TGCGCCAGCAGTGTACAAGGGACCCAGTACTTC. It codes for CASSVQGTQYF.

Concerning this clonotype: With a much larger clone just one base away, this may be a read error. The J gene is TRBJ1-6, the V gene TRBV19; D call uncertain. This CDR3 contains 13 residues. Per the germline V gene, CDR1 is LNHDA and CDR2 is SQIVND (reference sequence). CDR3 amino acids: CASSADYNSPPHF. DNA for the CDR3: TGTGCCAGTAGTGCAGACTATAATTCACCCCCCCACTTT.

The V and J genes are TRBV19 and TRBJ1-4; the D is unclear. Trimming removed 1 base from V and 7 bases from J, with 7 bases in between. The CDR3 is 13 residues long. The V gene's germline CDR1 is LNHDA and CDR2 SQIVND (reference sequence). The CDR3 DNA reads TGTGCCAGTAGTATAGTGCGAGGTGAAAAACTGTTTTTT. It is translated as CASSIVRGEKLFF.

The CDR3 DNA sequence: TGTGCCAGCACAGAAGGGACAGGGTATCTTAGTTCACCCCTCCACTTT. Translating it yields CASTEGTGYLSSPLHF. V is TRBV12-3 or TRBV12-4 and J is TRBJ1-6; 9 positions agree with TRBD1. The V gene end was trimmed by 7 bases and the J gene end by 9 bases; junction bases not matched to a gene: 13. The CDR3 extends over 16 amino acids.

Worth noting for this clonotype: With a much larger clone just one base away, this may be a read error. Since the CDR3 does not end with the conserved phenylalanine or tryptophan, this likely comes from a read error. This sequence joins TRBV19 and TRBJ1-5; D might be TRBD1 (6 bases). Looked up from germline, CDR1 is LNHDA and CDR2 is SQIVND (reference sequence). This CDR3 has 15 residues. V gave up 5 bases and J gave up 6 bases, with 17 bases separating them. The chain's CDR3 is CASSASGAAGQPQHL. The CDR3 DNA is TGTGCCAGTAGTGCCTCAGGGGCCGCTGGTCAGCCCCAGCATCTT.

This clonotype was counted many times. The gene calls are TRBV20-1 and TRBJ1-1, with no clear D. CDR1 is DFQATT and CDR2 is SNEGSKA in the germline V gene (reference sequence). This CDR3 spans 13 amino acids. V was trimmed by 6 bases and J by 1 base, leaving 12 bases between them. The CDR3 reads CSAIRPTNTEAFF. DNA for the CDR3: TGCAGTGCCATTAGACCGACGAACACTGAAGCTTTCTTT.

V and J are TRBV3-1 and TRBJ1-4; D may be TRBD1 (6 bases). Trimming left V 6 bases short and J 4 bases short, with 12 bases between. The length of the CDR3 is 14 residues. Germline V gene data show CDR1 as LGHDT and CDR2 as YNNKEL (reference sequence). CDR3 sequence: CASRQGGGNEKLFF. CDR3 nucleotide sequence: TGTGCCAGCAGACAGGGCGGCGGTAATGAAAAACTGTTTTTT.

This clonotype has more than one count but fewer than ten. In DNA form, the CDR3 reads TGTGCCAGCAGCGCAAATTCCCCCCTTCGGGGCAGAAGCTCCTACGAGCAGTACTTC. It encodes CASSANSPLRGRSSYEQYF. The V and J genes are TRBV7-8 and TRBJ2-7, with D possibly being TRBD1 or TRBD2 (5 bases each). The CDR3 is made up of 19 amino acids. Germline V lookup: CDR1 SGHVS, CDR2 FQNEAQ. V lost 5 bases and J 0 bases, leaving 26 bases between the germline ends.